The clone carrying this T cell receptor beta chain was observed a single time. Its antigen is not identified. CDR3 length: 19 amino acids. Germline CDR1 SGHRS, CDR2 YFSETQ. The J segment lost 5 bases and the V segment lost 4 bases, leaving 16 bases of the junction unmatched. In alopecia areata patients, both lesional scalp punch biopsies and peripheral blood were collected. The data originate from a study of CD8+ T cells in alopecia areata. Study summary: Patients received oral tofacitinib, 5 to 10 mg twice daily, for moderate-to-severe alopecia areata.

Study outcomes and limitations: Sequencing of scalp samples also captures resident alphabeta T cells of normal skin. Compared with mice, patients displayed less clear TCR sharing, possibly for HLA-related reasons. Lesional scalp, especially alopecia totalis/universalis, showed higher clonality than normal scalp.

TCR sequencing used cDNA made by reverse transcription of extracted RNA. Measured with immunoSEQ multiplex PCR; TCRdb has only the in-frame clones, and not every one. In the table there are 7,000 to 9,500 clones, 45% to 70% of which are singletons. The sample was skin, taken at week 0. This chain links TRBV5-1 with TRBJ1-4; 11 bases match TRBD1. The TCR comes from a human donor with alopecia areata. CDR3 coding DNA: TGCGCCAGCAGCCCCAGACCCACCACCGGGACAGGGGGGAATGAAAAACTGTTTTTT. This translates into CASSPRPTTGTGGNEKLFF.